This T cell receptor beta chain came from a study of cytomegalovirus exposure and HLA in healthy donors. Study-wide background: Among the approximately 400 genotyped donors, approximately 81% were placed in the Caucasian-associated ancestry cluster.

The CDR3 consists of 15 residues. Germline V CDR1 and CDR2: SQVTM, ANQGSEA. With V trimmed by 6 bases and J by 5 bases, 13 bases remained unmatched. The study ran its PCR with 60 Vbeta and 13 Jbeta primers. Repertoires were generated with immunoSEQ multiplex PCR, while TCRdb's copy carries only in-frame clones and drops some. The table records approximately 130,000 clones, around 70% of them present only once. The genes are TRBV29-1 and TRBJ2-5; TRBD1 aligns across 9 bases. The source material was PBMCs. The sequence was obtained from a man aged 25 to 45 in good health and CMV-seronegative. The CDR3, as DNA: TGCAGCGTAGACGAGACAGGGGGTGGCATTGAGACCCAGTACTTC. Protein sequence: CSVDETGGGIETQYF.